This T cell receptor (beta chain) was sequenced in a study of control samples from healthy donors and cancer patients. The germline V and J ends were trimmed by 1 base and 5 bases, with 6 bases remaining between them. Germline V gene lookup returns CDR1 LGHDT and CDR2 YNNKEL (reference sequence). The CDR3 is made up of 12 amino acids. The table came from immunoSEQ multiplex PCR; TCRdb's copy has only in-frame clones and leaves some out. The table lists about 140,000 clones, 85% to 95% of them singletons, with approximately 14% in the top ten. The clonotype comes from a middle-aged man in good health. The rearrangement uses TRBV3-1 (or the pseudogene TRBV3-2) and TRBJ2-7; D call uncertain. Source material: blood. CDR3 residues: CASSQVPDEQYF. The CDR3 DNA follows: TGTGCCAGCAGCCAAGTTCCGGACGAGCAGTACTTC.